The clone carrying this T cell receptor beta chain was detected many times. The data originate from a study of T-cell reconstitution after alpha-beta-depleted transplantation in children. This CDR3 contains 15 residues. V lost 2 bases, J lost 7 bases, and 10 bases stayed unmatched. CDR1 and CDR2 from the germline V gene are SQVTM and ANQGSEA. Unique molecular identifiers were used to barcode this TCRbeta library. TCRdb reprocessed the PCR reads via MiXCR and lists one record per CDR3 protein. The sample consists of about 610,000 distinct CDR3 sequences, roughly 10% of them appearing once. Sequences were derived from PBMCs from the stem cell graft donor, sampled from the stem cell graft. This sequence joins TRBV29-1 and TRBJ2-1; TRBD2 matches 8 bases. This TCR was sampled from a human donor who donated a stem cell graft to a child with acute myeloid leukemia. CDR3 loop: CSVEINGRALNEQFF. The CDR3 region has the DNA TGCAGCGTTGAAATAAACGGGAGGGCCTTAAATGAGCAGTTCTTC.